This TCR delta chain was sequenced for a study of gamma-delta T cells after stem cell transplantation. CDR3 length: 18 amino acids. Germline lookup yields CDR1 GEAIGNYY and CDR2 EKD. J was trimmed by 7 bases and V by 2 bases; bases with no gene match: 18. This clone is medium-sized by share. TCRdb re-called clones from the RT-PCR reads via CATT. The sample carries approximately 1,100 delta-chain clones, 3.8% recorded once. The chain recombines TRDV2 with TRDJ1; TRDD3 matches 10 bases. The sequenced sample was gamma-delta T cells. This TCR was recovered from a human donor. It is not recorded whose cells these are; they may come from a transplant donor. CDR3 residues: CACDNVAGGYAKGGKLIF. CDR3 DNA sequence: TGTGCCTGTGACAACGTGGCGGGGGGATACGCTAAAGGGGGTAAACTCATCTTT.